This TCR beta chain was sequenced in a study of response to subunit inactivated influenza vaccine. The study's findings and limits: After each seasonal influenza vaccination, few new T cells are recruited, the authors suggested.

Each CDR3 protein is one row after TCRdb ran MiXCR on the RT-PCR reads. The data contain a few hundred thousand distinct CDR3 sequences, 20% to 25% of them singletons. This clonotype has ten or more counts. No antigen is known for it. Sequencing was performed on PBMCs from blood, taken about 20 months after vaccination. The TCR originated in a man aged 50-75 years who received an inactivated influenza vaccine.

The CDR3: CSAGGFGSSGETQYF. Written as DNA, the CDR3 is TGCAGTGCCGGGGGTTTCGGATCGTCGGGGGAGACCCAGTACTTC. This chain connects TRBV20-1 to TRBJ2-5; possible D gene TRBD2, 6 bases. This CDR3 region has 15 residues. With 6 bases removed from V and 5 bases from J, the gap between germline ends came to 22 bases. Germline V gene data show CDR1 as DFQATT and CDR2 as SNEGSKA (reference sequence).